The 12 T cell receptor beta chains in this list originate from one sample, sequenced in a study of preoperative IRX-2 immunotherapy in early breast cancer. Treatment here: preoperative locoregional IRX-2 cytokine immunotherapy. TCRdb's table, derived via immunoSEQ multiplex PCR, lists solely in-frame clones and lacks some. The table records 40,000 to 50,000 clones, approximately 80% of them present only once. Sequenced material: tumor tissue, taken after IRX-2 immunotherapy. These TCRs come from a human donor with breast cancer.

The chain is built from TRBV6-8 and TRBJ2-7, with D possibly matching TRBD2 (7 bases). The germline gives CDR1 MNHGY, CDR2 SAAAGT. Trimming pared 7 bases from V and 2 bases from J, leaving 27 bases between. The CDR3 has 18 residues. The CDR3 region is CASNRYRAGLGSTYEQYF. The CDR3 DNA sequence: TGTGCCAGCAATCGTTACAGGGCTGGACTAGGGAGCACCTACGAGCAGTACTTC.

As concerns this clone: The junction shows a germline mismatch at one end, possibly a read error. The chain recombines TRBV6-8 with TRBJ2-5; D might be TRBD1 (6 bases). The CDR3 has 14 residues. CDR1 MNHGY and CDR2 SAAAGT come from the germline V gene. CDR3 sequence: CAISPGQSRETQYF. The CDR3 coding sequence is TGTGCCATCAGTCCCGGACAGTCCCGAGAGACCCAGTACTTC.

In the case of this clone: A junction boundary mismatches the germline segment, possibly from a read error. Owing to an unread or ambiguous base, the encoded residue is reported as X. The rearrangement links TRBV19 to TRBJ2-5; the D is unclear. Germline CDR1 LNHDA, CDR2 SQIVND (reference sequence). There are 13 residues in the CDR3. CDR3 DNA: TGTGYCAGTAGTACAGATAACCAAGAGACCCAGTACTTC. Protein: CXSSTDNQETQYF.

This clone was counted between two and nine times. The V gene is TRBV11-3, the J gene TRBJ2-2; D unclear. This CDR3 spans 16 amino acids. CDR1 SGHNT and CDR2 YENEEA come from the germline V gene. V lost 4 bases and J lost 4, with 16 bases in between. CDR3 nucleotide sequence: TGTGCCAGCAGCTATGGACCCGGACGGTCCACCGGGGAGCTGTTTTTT. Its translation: CASSYGPGRSTGELFF.

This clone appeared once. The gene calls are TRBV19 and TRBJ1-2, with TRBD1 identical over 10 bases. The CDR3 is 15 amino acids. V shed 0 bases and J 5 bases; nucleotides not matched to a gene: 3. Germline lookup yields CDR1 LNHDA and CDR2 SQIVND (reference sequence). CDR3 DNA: TGTGCCAGTAGTATAGAGCTGGGACAGGGGTATGGCTACACCTTC. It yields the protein CASSIELGQGYGYTF. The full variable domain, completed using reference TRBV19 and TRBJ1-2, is DGGITQSPKYLFRKEGQNVTLSCEQNLNHDAMYWYRQDPGQGLRLIYYSQIVNDFQKGDIAEGYSVSREKKESFPLTVTSAQKNPTAFYLCASSIELGQGYGYTFGSGTRLTVV.

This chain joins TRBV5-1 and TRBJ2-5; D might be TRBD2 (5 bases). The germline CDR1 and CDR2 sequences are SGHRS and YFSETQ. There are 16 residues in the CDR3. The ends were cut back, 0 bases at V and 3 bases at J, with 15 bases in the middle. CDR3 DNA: TGCGCCAGCAGCTTGGTCTCGGGGTCCAGGAAAGAGACCCAGTACTTC. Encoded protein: CASSLVSGSRKETQYF.

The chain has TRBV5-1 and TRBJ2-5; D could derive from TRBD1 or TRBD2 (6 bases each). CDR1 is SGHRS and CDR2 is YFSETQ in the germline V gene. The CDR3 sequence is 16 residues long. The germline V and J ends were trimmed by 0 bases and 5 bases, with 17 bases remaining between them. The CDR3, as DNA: TGCGCCAGCAGCTTGGTCAAAGGGGGGATAGTTGAGACCCAGTACTTC. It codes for CASSLVKGGIVETQYF.

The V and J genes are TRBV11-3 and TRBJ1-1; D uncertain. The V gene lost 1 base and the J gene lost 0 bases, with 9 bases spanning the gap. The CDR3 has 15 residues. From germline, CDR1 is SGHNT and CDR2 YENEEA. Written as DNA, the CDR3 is TGTGCCAGCAGCTTAGGGGCCAGCATGAACACTGAAGCTTTCTTT. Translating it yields CASSLGASMNTEAFF.

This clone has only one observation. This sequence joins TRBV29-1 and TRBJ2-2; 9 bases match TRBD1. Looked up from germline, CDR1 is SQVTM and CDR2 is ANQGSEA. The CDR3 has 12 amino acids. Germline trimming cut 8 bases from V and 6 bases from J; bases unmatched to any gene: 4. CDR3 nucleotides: TGCAGCACAAGACAGGGGGCCGGGGAGCTGTTTTTT. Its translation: CSTRQGAGELFF.

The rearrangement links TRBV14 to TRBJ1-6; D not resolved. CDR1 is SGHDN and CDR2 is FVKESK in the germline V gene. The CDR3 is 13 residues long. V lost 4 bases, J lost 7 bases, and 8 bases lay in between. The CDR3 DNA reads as TGTGCCAGCAGCCCGGGCCGAAATTCACCCCTCCACTTT. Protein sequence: CASSPGRNSPLHF.

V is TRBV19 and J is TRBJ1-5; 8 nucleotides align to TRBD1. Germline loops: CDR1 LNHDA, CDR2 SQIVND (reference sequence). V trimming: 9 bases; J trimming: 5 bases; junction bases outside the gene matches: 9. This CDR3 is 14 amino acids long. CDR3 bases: TGTGCCAGCAAGGGACAGGTCTACGATCAGCCCCAGCATTTT. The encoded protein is CASKGQVYDQPQHF.

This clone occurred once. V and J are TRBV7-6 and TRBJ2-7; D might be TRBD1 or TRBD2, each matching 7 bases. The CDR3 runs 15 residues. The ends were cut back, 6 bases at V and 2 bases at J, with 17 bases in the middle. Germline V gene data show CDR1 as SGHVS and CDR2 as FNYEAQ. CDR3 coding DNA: TGTGCCAGCAGTTTTGGGGGGGACAGAACCTACGAGCAGTACTTC. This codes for CASSFGGDRTYEQYF.